A selection of T cell receptor beta chains follows, all from one sample in a study of T-cell reconstitution after alpha-beta-depleted transplantation in children. Using its own MiXCR run on the PCR reads, TCRdb lists one record per CDR3 protein. The sample carries a few hundred thousand distinct CDR3 sequences, 10% recorded once. This sample comprised PBMCs from the stem cell graft donor, obtained from the stem cell graft. These receptors were collected from a human donor who donated a stem cell graft to a child with acute lymphoblastic leukemia. CDR3s include the opening cysteine and the closing phenylalanine or tryptophan. Each record gives: clone size, D gene, V gene, J gene, CDR3 protein, CDR3 DNA. The D gene is left open where the match is weak. Size tells how often a clone was seen (once, few, many) or the class of an expanded clone, and some rows leave it out.

NA	TRBD1	TRBV12-3/TRBV12-4	TRBJ2-5	CASSIDRVGKTQYF	TGTGCCAGCAGTATCGACAGGGTCGGGAAGACCCAGTACTTC
few	NA	TRBV6-1	TRBJ1-6	CASKSSGQIPPLHF	TGTGCCAGCAAGTCGTCGGGACAAATCCCACCCCTCCACTTT
many	NA	TRBV12-3/TRBV12-4	TRBJ2-4	CASSKGLENIQYF	TGTGCCAGCAGTAAGGGCCTCGAAAACATTCAGTACTTC
NA	TRBD2	TRBV20-1	TRBJ2-1	CSANPPAGLADEQFF	TGCAGTGCTAACCCTCCAGCAGGACTAGCGGATGAGCAGTTCTTC
few	TRBD1	TRBV7-2	TRBJ1-5	CASSSVTGGGDQPQHF	TGTGCCAGCAGCTCCGTGACGGGAGGGGGCGATCAGCCCCAGCATTTT
few	TRBD1	TRBV7-2	TRBJ2-7	CASTRDRRYEQYF	TGTGCCAGCACCAGGGACAGAAGATACGAGCAGTACTTC
NA	NA	TRBV19	TRBJ1-1	CASSKSRAPNTEAFF	TGTGCCAGTAGTAAGAGTAGGGCCCCGAACACTGAAGCTTTCTTT
NA	TRBD1	TRBV27	TRBJ2-7	CASSKKSPGQGPYEQYF	TGTGCCAGCAGTAAAAAATCCCCGGGACAGGGGCCCTACGAGCAGTACTTC
few	NA	TRBV12-3/TRBV12-4	TRBJ2-7	CASRRDNREQYF	TGTGCCAGCAGACGGGACAATCGCGAGCAGTACTTC
few	TRBD2	TRBV7-9	TRBJ2-1	CASSLAAGVRYNEQFF	TGTGCCAGCAGCTTAGCGGCGGGAGTAAGGTACAATGAGCAGTTCTTC
few	NA	TRBV3-1	TRBJ1-1	CASSQEGVWVNTEAFF	TGTGCCAGCAGCCAAGAGGGAGTCTGGGTGAACACTGAAGCTTTCTTT
NA	TRBD1	TRBV10-3	TRBJ2-6	CAISEPVLTGSGANVLTF	TGTGCCATCAGTGAGCCTGTCCTGACAGGGTCTGGGGCCAACGTCCTGACTTTC
NA	NA	TRBV28	TRBJ2-1	CASMETRSSYNEQFF	TGTGCCAGCATGGAAACTCGAAGCTCCTACAATGAGCAGTTCTTC
few	TRBD2	TRBV7-9	TRBJ2-1	CASSASTLAGPYNEQFF	TGTGCCAGCAGCGCCTCCACACTAGCGGGACCCTACAATGAGCAGTTCTTC
NA	TRBD1	TRBV12-3/TRBV12-4	TRBJ1-2	CASSTGTGGARGYTF	TGTGCCAGCAGCACCGGGACAGGGGGCGCGAGAGGCTACACCTTC
few	TRBD2	TRBV29-1	TRBJ2-7	CSVEDEAGGYEQYF	TGCAGCGTTGAAGATGAAGCGGGGGGCTACGAGCAGTACTTC
few	NA	TRBV7-2	TRBJ2-7	CASSLTRPGANDEQYF	TGTGCCAGCAGCCTTACTCGCCCAGGGGCTAACGACGAGCAGTACTTC
NA	NA	TRBV20-1	TRBJ2-3	CSASPTTDTQYF	TGCAGTGCTAGCCCAACCACAGATACGCAGTATTTT
many	NA	TRBV29-1	TRBJ2-7	CSVEKGSPNEQYF	TGCAGCGTTGAAAAGGGGTCCCCCAACGAGCAGTACTTC
few	TRBD1	TRBV20-1	TRBJ1-1	CSARQGAWEAFF	TGCAGTGCGAGACAGGGGGCTTGGGAAGCTTTCTTT
NA	NA	TRBV20-1	TRBJ2-6	CSARDPVSGANVLTF	TGCAGTGCTAGAGATCCGGTCTCTGGGGCCAACGTCCTGACTTTC
few	TRBD2	TRBV12-3/TRBV12-4	TRBJ2-7	CAFCPRTGGSGRPYEQYF	TGTGCCTTCTGTCCCCGTACTGGGGGTAGCGGGAGGCCCTACGAGCAGTACTTC
few	TRBD1	TRBV20-1	TRBJ2-7	CSATPLPGQEPPFSYEQYF	TGCAGTGCTACCCCCTTACCGGGACAGGAGCCCCCTTTTTCCTACGAGCAGTACTTC
few	NA	TRBV6-5	TRBJ2-1	CASSYSGSGITNEQFF	TGTGCCAGCAGTTACTCGGGGAGTGGCATTACCAATGAGCAGTTCTTC
NA	TRBD1	TRBV2	TRBJ2-3	CASSATGGRTDTQYF	TGTGCCAGCAGTGCTACAGGGGGCAGGACAGATACGCAGTATTTT
many	NA	TRBV4-3	TRBJ2-2	CASSLTDTGELFF	TGCGCCAGCAGCCTGACTGACACCGGGGAGCTGTTTTTT
NA	NA	TRBV10-2	TRBJ1-2	CASSDSGSNYGYTF	TGCGCCAGCAGTGATTCAGGATCCAACTATGGCTACACCTTC
NA	NA	TRBV7-9	TRBJ1-2	CASSLEASRGYTF	TGTGCCAGCAGCTTAGAAGCTTCACGGGGCTACACCTTC
few	TRBD1	TRBV29-1	TRBJ2-3	CSVEIRGLRTDTQYF	TGCAGCGTTGAGATCAGGGGGCTGCGCACAGATACGCAGTATTTT
NA	TRBD2	TRBV7-8	TRBJ2-5	CASSSREGSETQYF	TGTGCCAGCAGTTCACGGGAGGGTTCGGAGACCCAGTACTTC
NA	TRBD1	TRBV27	TRBJ2-3	CASSSITGTGGTDTQYF	TGTGCCAGCAGTTCAATAACCGGGACAGGGGGCACAGATACGCAGTATTTT
few	TRBD2	TRBV20-1	TRBJ2-7	CSASPTSGAAYEQYF	TGCAGTGCTAGCCCGACTAGCGGGGCAGCCTACGAGCAGTACTTC
NA	TRBD1	TRBV5-1	TRBJ1-1	CASSLTGGAYTEAFF	TGCGCCAGCAGCTTGACAGGGGGCGCGTACACTGAAGCTTTCTTT
few	TRBD2	TRBV4-2	TRBJ2-5	CASSQDPTSSGSQETQYF	TGTGCCAGCAGCCAAGATCCTACGTCTAGCGGGTCACAAGAGACCCAGTACTTC
few	TRBD2	TRBV27	TRBJ2-7	CASSFLTGTSGRYEQYF	TGTGCCAGCAGTTTCCTAACTGGGACTAGCGGGAGATACGAGCAGTACTTC
few	NA	TRBV12-3/TRBV12-4	TRBJ2-1	CASSPLAPPPEQFF	TGTGCCAGCAGTCCACTAGCCCCCCCCCCTGAGCAGTTCTTC
NA	NA	TRBV6-5	TRBJ1-1	CASNDLREAFF	TGTGCCAGCAATGACTTGAGGGAAGCTTTCTTT
NA	NA	TRBV6-1	TRBJ2-3	CASRPDGATDTQYF	TGTGCCAGCAGGCCGGACGGGGCCACAGATACGCAGTATTTT
few	TRBD1	TRBV5-5	TRBJ1-4	CASTSLQGINEKLFF	TGTGCCAGCACCTCCCTACAGGGGATCAACGAAAAACTGTTTTTT
NA	NA	TRBV10-3	TRBJ1-1	CAISESTEVGAFF	TGTGCCATCAGTGAGTCGACAGAAGTTGGAGCTTTCTTT
NA	TRBD2	TRBV24-1	TRBJ2-5	CATADSGRGRETQYF	TGTGCCACGGCTGATAGCGGGAGAGGAAGAGAGACCCAGTACTTC
NA	NA	TRBV5-1	TRBJ2-3	CASRERSGPSTDTQYF	TGCGCCAGCAGGGAGAGAAGCGGTCCTAGCACAGATACGCAGTATTTT
NA	NA	TRBV27	TRBJ2-5	CASTFGETQYF	TGTGCCAGCACCTTCGGGGAGACCCAGTACTTC
NA	NA	TRBV24-1	TRBJ2-1	CATSDLSEQFF	TGTGCCACCAGTGATTTATCTGAGCAGTTCTTC
few	NA	TRBV4-1	TRBJ2-1	CASKGPARMGEQFF	TGCGCCAGCAAAGGGCCAGCCCGAATGGGTGAGCAGTTCTTC
few	NA	TRBV28	TRBJ2-4	CASSSPRGIGTKNIQYF	TGTGCCAGCAGTTCGCCCCGGGGGATCGGAACCAAAAACATTCAGTACTTC
few	NA	TRBV15	TRBJ2-1	CATGRGVYNEQFF	TGTGCCACTGGCAGGGGTGTTTACAATGAGCAGTTCTTC